This T cell receptor (beta chain) is from a study of blood T cell repertoires in COVID-19. The germline V gene has CDR1 LGHNT and CDR2 FRNRAP. The CDR3 runs 17 residues. Trimming at V came to 0 bases and at J to 7 bases, leaving 10 bases not matched to a gene. The method was immunoSEQ multiplex PCR; TCRdb's version includes in-frame clones alone and lacks a portion of them. The table has approximately 300,000 clones, approximately 91% seen once. The receptor was isolated from a man in his 60s who had recovered from COVID-19. The sequenced sample was PBMCs or T cells enriched from blood (not recorded which). The chain joins TRBV12-5 to TRBJ2-1; 9 bases match TRBD2. The CDR3 sequence: CASGLVLGSGSTNEQFF. DNA of the CDR3: TGTGCTAGTGGTTTGGTACTGGGTAGCGGGAGTACAAATGAGCAGTTCTTC.